This T cell receptor (beta chain) was documented in a study of glioma-infiltrating T cells. The iRepertoire nested amplicon-rescue multiplex PCR amplified TCR alpha and beta CDR3s from RNA. Each CDR3 protein gets one entry after TCRdb re-called the multiplex PCR reads with MiXCR. This sample carries approximately 130,000 distinct CDR3 sequences, about 25% of them seen once, and the ten largest clones take about a quarter. The clonotype was recovered from a human donor with low-grade glioma or glioblastoma, undergoing nonglioma brain surgery, or in good health (not recorded which). Sequenced sample: glioma tissue, nonneoplastic brain tissue, or PBMCs (not recorded which).

In nucleotides, the CDR3 is TGTGCCAGCACCCGGACTAGCGGGGGGGCGGGAAATGAGCAGTTCTTC. As protein: CASTRTSGGAGNEQFF. This chain connects TRBV6-1 to TRBJ2-1; TRBD2 agrees at 15 bases. Looked up from germline, CDR1 is MNHNS and CDR2 is SASEGT. This CDR3 region has 16 residues. V trimming: 7 bases; J trimming: 7 bases; junction bases outside the gene matches: 8.